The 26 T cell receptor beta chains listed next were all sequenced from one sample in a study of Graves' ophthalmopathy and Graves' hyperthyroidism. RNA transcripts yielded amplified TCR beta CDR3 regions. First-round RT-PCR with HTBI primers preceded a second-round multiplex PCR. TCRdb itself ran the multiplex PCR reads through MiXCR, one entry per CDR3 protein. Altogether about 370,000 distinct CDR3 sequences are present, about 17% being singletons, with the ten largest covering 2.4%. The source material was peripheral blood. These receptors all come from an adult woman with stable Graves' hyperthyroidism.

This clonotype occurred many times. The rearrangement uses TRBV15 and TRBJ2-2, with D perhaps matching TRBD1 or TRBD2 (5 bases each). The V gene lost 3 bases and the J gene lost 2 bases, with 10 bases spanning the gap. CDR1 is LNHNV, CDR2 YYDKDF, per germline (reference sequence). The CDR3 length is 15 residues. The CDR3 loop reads CATSRGRSNTGELFF. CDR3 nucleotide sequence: TGTGCCACCAGCAGGGGACGGAGTAACACCGGGGAGCTGTTTTTT.

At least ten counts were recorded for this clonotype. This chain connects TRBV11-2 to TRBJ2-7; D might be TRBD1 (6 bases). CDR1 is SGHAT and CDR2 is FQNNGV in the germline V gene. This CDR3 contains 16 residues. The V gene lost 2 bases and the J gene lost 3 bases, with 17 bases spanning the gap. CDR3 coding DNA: TGTGCCAGCAGCTTACCACGGGACAAGGGCTTCTACGAGCAGTACTTC. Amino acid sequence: CASSLPRDKGFYEQYF.

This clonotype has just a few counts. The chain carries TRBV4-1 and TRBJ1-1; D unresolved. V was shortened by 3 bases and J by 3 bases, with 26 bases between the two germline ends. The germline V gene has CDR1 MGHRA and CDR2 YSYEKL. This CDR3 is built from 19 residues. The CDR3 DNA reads TGCGCCAGCAGCCACAGGACGAGCCAAGGACGGTGGTGGTACACTGAAGCTTTCTTT. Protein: CASSHRTSQGRWWYTEAFF.

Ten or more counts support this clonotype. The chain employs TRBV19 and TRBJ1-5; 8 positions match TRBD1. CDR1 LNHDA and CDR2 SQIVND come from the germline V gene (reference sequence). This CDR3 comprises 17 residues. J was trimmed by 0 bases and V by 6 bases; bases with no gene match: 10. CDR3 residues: CASRRGTGGYSNQPQHF. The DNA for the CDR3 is TGTGCCAGTAGACGCGGGACAGGAGGTTATAGCAATCAGCCCCAGCATTTT.

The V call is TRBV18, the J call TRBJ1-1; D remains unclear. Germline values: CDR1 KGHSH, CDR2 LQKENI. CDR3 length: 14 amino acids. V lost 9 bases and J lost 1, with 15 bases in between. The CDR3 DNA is TGTGCCAGTTTCCGAGTGACGGAGAACACTGAAGCTTTCTTT. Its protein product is CASFRVTENTEAFF.

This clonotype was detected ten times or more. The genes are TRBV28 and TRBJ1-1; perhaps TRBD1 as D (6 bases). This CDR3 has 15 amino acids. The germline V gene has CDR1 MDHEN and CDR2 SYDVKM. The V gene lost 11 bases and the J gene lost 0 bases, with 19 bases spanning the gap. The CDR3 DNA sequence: TGTGCCGCACGTGACAGGAGCCAAATGAACACTGAAGCTTTCTTT. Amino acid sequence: CAARDRSQMNTEAFF.

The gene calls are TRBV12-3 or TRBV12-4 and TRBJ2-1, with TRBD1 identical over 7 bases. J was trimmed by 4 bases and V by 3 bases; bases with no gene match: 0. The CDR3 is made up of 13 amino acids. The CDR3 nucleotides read TGTGCCAGCAGTTTGGGACAGTACAATGAGCAGTTCTTC. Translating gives CASSLGQYNEQFF.

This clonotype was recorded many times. This CDR3 is CASSLDRLSGYTF. The CDR3 DNA sequence: TGTGCCAGCAGTTTGGACAGGCTTTCTGGCTACACCTTC. The chain recombines TRBV12-3 or TRBV12-4 with TRBJ1-2; 7 nucleotides line up with TRBD1. With 3 bases clipped from V and 7 bases from J, the junction kept 5 bases outside the gene matches. The CDR3 is 13 amino acids.

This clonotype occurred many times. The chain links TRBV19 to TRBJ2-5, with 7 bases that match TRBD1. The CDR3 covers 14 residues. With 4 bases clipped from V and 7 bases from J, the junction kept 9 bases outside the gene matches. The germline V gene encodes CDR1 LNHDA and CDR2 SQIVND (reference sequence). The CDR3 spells CASSTTGAAGTQYF. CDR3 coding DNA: TGTGCCAGTAGTACTACAGGGGCCGCCGGGACCCAGTACTTC.

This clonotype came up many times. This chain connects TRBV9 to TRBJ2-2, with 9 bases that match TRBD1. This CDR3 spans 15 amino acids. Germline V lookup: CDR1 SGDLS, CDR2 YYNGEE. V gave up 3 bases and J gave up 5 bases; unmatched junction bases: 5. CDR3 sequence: CASSDRQGGTGELFF. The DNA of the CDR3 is TGTGCCAGCAGCGACAGACAGGGGGGAACCGGGGAGCTGTTTTTT.

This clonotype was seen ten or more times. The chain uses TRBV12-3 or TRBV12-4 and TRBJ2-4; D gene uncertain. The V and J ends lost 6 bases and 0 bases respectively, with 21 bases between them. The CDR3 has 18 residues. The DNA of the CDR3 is TGTGCCAGCAGCCGCCTTATCTGGCAGGAGATAGCCAAAAACATTCAGTACTTC. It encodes CASSRLIWQEIAKNIQYF.

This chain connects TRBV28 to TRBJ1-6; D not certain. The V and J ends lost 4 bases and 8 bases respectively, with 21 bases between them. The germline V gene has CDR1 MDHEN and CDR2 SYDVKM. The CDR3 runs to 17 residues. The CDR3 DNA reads TGTGCCAGCAGTTCCCTCGTGGGCCGGGGAAGGGATTCACCCCTCCACTTT. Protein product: CASSSLVGRGRDSPLHF.

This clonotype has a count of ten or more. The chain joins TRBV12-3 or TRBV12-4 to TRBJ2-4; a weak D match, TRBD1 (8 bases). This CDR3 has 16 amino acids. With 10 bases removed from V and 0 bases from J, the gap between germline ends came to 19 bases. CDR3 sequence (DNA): TGTGCCAACACAGGGGGAGGGCTTCTAGCCAAAAACATTCAGTACTTC. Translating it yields CANTGGGLLAKNIQYF.

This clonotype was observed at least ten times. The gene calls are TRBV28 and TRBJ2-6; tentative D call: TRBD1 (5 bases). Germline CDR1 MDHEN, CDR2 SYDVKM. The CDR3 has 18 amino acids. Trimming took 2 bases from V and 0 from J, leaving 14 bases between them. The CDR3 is CASSLRQGLGSGANVLTF. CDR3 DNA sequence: TGTGCCAGCAGTTTACGGCAGGGCCTTGGCTCTGGGGCCAACGTCCTGACTTTC.

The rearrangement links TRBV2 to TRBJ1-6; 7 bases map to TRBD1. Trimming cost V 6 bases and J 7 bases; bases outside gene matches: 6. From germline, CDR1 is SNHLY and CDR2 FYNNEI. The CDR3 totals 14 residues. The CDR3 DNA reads TGTGCCAGCAGAACGACAGGGATCAATTCACCCCTCCACTTT. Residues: CASRTTGINSPLHF.

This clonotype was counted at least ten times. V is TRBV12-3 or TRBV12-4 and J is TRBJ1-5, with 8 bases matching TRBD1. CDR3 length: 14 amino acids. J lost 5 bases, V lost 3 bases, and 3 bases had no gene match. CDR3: CASSFPGGYQPQHF. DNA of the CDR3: TGTGCCAGCAGTTTCCCAGGGGGCTATCAGCCCCAGCATTTT.

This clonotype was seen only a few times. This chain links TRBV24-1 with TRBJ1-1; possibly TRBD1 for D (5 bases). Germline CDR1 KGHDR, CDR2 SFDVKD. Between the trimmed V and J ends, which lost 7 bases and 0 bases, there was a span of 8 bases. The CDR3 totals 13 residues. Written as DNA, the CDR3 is TGTGCCACCAGGGGGCCCATGAACACTGAAGCTTTCTTT. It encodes CATRGPMNTEAFF.

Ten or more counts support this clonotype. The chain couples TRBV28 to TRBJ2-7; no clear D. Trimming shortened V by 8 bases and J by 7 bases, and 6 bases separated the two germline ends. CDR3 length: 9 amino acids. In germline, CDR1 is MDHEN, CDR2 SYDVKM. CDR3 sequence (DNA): TGTGCCAGCCCCCTGGAGCAGTACTTC. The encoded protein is CASPLEQYF.

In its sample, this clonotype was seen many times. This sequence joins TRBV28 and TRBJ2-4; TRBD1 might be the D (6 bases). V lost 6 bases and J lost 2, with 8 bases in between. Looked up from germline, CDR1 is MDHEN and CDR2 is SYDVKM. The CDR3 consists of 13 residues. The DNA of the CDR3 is TGTGCCAGCAGAGGACAGTCCAAAAACATTCAGTACTTC. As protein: CASRGQSKNIQYF.

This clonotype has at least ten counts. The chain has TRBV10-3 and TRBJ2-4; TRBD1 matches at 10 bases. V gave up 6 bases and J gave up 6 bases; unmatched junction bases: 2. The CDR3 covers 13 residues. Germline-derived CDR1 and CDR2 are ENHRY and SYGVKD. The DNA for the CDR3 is TGTGCCATCAGGAGGACAGGGGGAAACATTCAGTACTTC. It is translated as CAIRRTGGNIQYF.

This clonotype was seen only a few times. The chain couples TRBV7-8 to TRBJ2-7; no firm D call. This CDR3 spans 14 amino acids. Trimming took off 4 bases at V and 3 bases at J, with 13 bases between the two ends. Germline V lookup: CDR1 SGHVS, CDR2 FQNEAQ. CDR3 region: CASSSGRLGYEQYF. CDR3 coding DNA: TGTGCCAGCAGCTCGGGCAGATTAGGCTACGAGCAGTACTTC.

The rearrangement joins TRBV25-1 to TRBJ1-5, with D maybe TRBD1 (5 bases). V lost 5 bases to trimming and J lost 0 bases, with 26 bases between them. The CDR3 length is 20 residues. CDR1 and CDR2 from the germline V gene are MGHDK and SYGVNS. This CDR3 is CASSITKWGTESYSNQPQHF. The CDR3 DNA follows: TGTGCCAGCAGTATCACTAAATGGGGCACCGAGAGCTATAGCAATCAGCCCCAGCATTTT.

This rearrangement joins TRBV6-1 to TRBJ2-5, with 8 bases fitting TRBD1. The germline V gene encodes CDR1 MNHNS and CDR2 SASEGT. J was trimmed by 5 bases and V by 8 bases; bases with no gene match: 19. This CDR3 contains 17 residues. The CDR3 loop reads CASVPLVGDRGTETQYF. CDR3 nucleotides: TGTGCCAGCGTCCCCCTCGTAGGAGACAGGGGCACGGAGACCCAGTACTTC.

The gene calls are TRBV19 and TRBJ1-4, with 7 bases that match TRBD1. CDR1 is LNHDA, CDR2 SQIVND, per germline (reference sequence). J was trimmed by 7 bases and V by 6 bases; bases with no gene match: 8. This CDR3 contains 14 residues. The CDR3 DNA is TGTGCCAGTAGCCTACAGGGGCAAGGTGAAAAACTGTTTTTT. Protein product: CASSLQGQGEKLFF.

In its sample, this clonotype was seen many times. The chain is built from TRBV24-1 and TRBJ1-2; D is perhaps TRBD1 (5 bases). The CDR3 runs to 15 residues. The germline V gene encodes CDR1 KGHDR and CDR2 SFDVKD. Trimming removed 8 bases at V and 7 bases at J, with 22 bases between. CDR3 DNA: TGTGCCACCAAGTTTTTGGGGACGGTTAAGTGTGGCTACACCTTC. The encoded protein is CATKFLGTVKCGYTF.

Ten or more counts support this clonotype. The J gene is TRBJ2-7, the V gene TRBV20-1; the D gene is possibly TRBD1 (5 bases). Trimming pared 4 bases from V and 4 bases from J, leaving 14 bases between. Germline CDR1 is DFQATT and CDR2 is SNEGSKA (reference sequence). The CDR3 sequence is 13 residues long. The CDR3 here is CSATSTVLYEQYF. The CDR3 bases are TGCAGTGCTACCTCGACAGTGCTTTACGAGCAGTACTTC.